This is a list of T cell receptor beta chains from one sample in a study of T cells expressing NK-cell markers. With the 5' RACE reads reprocessed, TCRdb shows one record per CDR3 protein and no DNA. This repertoire includes about 390,000 distinct CDR3 sequences. Sequencing used blood T cells: a sorted CD56 or NKG2C T cell subset, CD4+ or CD8+ T cells, or bulk PBMC T cells (not recorded which). These receptors were collected from a woman aged 45-60 years in good health. CDR3s include the opening cysteine and the closing phenylalanine or tryptophan. The order of the fields is V gene, CDR3 length, J gene, CDR3 protein.

TRBV20-1	15	TRBJ2-7	CSAPLRRGLAYEQYF
TRBV6-2/TRBV6-3	13	TRBJ1-2	CASRTSSGYGYTF
TRBV6-1	17	TRBJ2-3	CASSEELGGVSTDTQYF
TRBV11-2	12	TRBJ2-1	CASSLGAVRPFF
TRBV12-3/TRBV12-4	15	TRBJ2-5	CASSSWGSFQETQYF
TRBV5-1	15	TRBJ2-6	CASDKGPSGANVLTF
TRBV20-1	13	TRBJ2-1	CSARVPQANEQFF
TRBV3-1	15	TRBJ2-7	CASSRDRGGPYEQYF
TRBV20-1	16	TRBJ2-3	CSATPRREGRADTQYF
TRBV11-1	13	TRBJ2-7	CASSGGLVYEQYF
TRBV10-2	13	TRBJ2-1	CASTSPGRNEQFF
TRBV6-6	16	TRBJ2-1	CASTGTGGLSYNEQFF
TRBV5-1	15	TRBJ2-7	CASSLAGGYSYEQYF
TRBV10-1	14	TRBJ2-1	CASSVAGGPNEQFF
TRBV29-1	15	TRBJ1-1	CSVARPGLRNTEAFF
TRBV12-3/TRBV12-4	11	TRBJ1-6	CASSLGPSLHF
TRBV4-1	13	TRBJ2-5	CASSQVIRETQYF
TRBV5-5	13	TRBJ2-2	CASSWGSGGELFF
TRBV20-1	15	TRBJ2-1	CSARDPQGGGAEQFF
TRBV11-2	13	TRBJ2-7	CASSRGGLYEQYF
TRBV25-1	13	TRBJ1-2	CASSESAGYGYTF
TRBV29-1	12	TRBJ1-1	CSAVIQGTEAFF
TRBV30	17	TRBJ2-2	CAWSVSWTGGQTGELFF
TRBV12-3/TRBV12-4	15	TRBJ2-1	CASSVGGGTYNEQFF
TRBV5-1	12	TRBJ2-5	CASSLDGETQYF
TRBV28	13	TRBJ1-3	CASSLGHGNTIYF
TRBV12-3/TRBV12-4	11	TRBJ2-3	CASSLSDTQYF
TRBV3-1	13	TRBJ2-1	CASSQEGTSKQFF
TRBV20-1	12	TRBJ2-3	CSTASGMDTQYF
TRBV20-1	12	TRBJ2-1	CSASSSLNEQFF